This record concerns one TCR beta chain sequence. This specimen belongs to a study of blood T cells in healthy people across ages. Alongside a J-beta primer mix, a sample-barcoded 5' primer served in a second PCR lasting roughly 7 to 12 cycles. MiXCR was run by TCRdb on the 5' RACE reads, yielding one entry per CDR3 protein. This sample has around 1,900,000 distinct CDR3 sequences; around 42% occur once, and the top ten carry 23%. The V and J ends lost 2 bases and 4 bases, in that order; junction bases with no gene match: 3. CDR1 and CDR2 (germline): MNHNY, SVGAGI (reference sequence). The CDR3 covers 16 residues.

The sequence derives from a human donor in good health. The specimen sequenced was blood. V gene TRBV6-6 combines with J gene TRBJ2-2, with 11 bases matching TRBD2. Here the CDR3 reads CASSYPGTSGTGELFF. CDR3 sequence (DNA): TGTGCCAGCAGTTACCCAGGGACTAGCGGCACCGGGGAGCTGTTTTTT.